The rows below give T cell receptor beta chains drawn from one sample of a study of CD8 T cells in ankylosing spondylitis. Via MiXCR, TCRdb re-called the 5' RACE reads, giving one row per CDR3 protein. This table has some 200,000 distinct CDR3 sequences, about 13% appearing once. Sequencing used blood, either unsorted or a sorted T cell fraction (not recorded which). These receptors all come from a male donor with ankylosing spondylitis or in good health (not recorded which). CDR3s include the opening cysteine and the closing phenylalanine or tryptophan. D genes are given only for firm matches. Clone sizes are given selectively: once, few, many, or a class where the clone is expanded.

>few|.|TRBJ1-2|TRBV7-9
CASSPGRLGYTF
TGTGCCAGCAGCCCGGGGAGGTTGGGCTACACCTTC
>.|TRBD2|TRBJ2-5|TRBV7-2
CASSYRDYPQETQYF
TGTGCCAGCAGCTACCGGGACTATCCCCAAGAGACCCAGTACTTC
>few|.|TRBJ2-1|TRBV16
CASSPWTLREQFF
TGTGCCAGCAGTCCGTGGACCCTCCGGGAGCAGTTCTTC
>many|.|TRBJ2-3|TRBV12-3/TRBV12-4
CASSSGGPDTQYF
TGTGCCAGCAGTTCAGGGGGGCCAGATACGCAGTATTTT
>few|TRBD1|TRBJ2-3|TRBV4-2
CASSPKGQGLSPPFTDTQYF
TGTGCCAGCAGCCCCAAAGGACAGGGGCTCTCCCCCCCCTTCACAGATACGCAGTATTTT
>.|.|TRBJ1-2|TRBV19
CASSIGAGGAAGYTF
TGTGCCAGTAGTATAGGCGCGGGGGGTGCGGCTGGCTACACCTTC
>.|.|TRBJ2-1|TRBV20-1
CSARDGNEQFF
TGCAGTGCTAGAGACGGGAATGAGCAGTTCTTC
>few|.|TRBJ1-2|TRBV7-9
CATWAVGNYGYTF
TGTGCCACCTGGGCGGTTGGGAACTATGGCTACACCTTC
>few|TRBD1|TRBJ2-6|TRBV6-2/TRBV6-3
CASSYSPIRTGITGANVLTF
TGTGCCAGCAGTTACTCCCCGATACGGACAGGGATCACTGGGGCCAACGTCCTGACTTTC
>.|.|TRBJ2-7|TRBV12-3/TRBV12-4
CASSLGLFFEQYF
TGTGCCAGCAGTTTAGGTCTCTTTTTCGAGCAGTACTTC
>few|.|TRBJ2-2|TRBV4-2
CASSNSVWELFF
TGTGCCAGCAGCAACTCCGTCTGGGAGCTGTTTTTT
>.|TRBD2|TRBJ2-3|TRBV20-1
CSAINLADNTDTQYF
TGCAGTGCTATAAACCTAGCGGACAACACAGATACGCAGTATTTT
>.|.|TRBJ2-7|TRBV3-1
CASSQDTIYEQYF
TGTGCCAGCAGCCAGGACACCATCTACGAGCAGTACTTC
>.|.|TRBJ2-3|TRBV20-1
CSARPRPTDTQYF
TGCAGTGCTAGACCCCGACCGACGGATACGCAGTATTTT
>many|.|TRBJ1-5|TRBV27
CASSLSRGYNQPQHF
TGTGCCAGCAGTTTATCGAGGGGATACAATCAGCCCCAGCATTTT